This T cell receptor (beta chain) was found in a study of PD-L1 blockade in urothelial cancer. Across the study: Most of the 29 patients were men who had bladder-origin urothelial cancer. T cells were recovered from blood samples at a median of around 140,000.

The CDR3 loop spans 15 amino acids. V lost 2 bases and J lost 5; bases outside the gene matches: 9. The V gene's germline CDR1 is SGHDT and CDR2 YYEEEE. Findings and limits, study-wide: Those with durable benefit had larger increases in tumor-associated blood clones at 3 weeks.

With regard to this clone: Its antigen is still unknown.

Here immunoSEQ multiplex PCR was the method, and the copy in TCRdb shows in-frame clones only, minus some. This repertoire shows about 95,000 clones, around 90% found once; its top ten account for 1.5% to 2%. Indicated time point: pretreatment peripheral blood. Patient sample counts ranged from 1 to 8, pretreatment and on-treatment. The chain uses TRBV5-6 and TRBJ2-7; 8 positions agree with TRBD2. The TCR was taken from a man in his 60s with urothelial cancer. The specimen comprised PBMCs, sampled around atezolizumab (anti-PD-L1) treatment. This CDR3 reads CASSFWSSGSNEQYF. The CDR3, as DNA: TGTGCCAGCAGCTTTTGGTCGAGCGGGAGCAACGAGCAGTACTTC.